A single sample is the source of the 18 T cell receptor beta chains below, sequenced in a study of blood T cells in healthy people across ages. A sample-barcoded 5' primer and a J-beta primer mix were used in a second PCR of about 6 to 11 cycles. A single record per CDR3 protein comes from TCRdb applying MiXCR to the 5' RACE reads. This table has roughly 1,500,000 distinct CDR3 sequences, about 40% appearing once. Sequenced input: blood. The receptors originated from a woman aged 18-30 years in good health.

This chain joins TRBV10-3 and TRBJ2-5; D is possibly TRBD1 or TRBD2 (5 bases each). The CDR3 sequence is 13 residues long. Per the germline V gene, CDR1 is ENHRY and CDR2 is SYGVKD. Trimming took 6 bases from V and 11 from J, leaving 19 bases between them. The CDR3 DNA is TGTGCCATCAGGATCCGGGACGACGATGAGCAGTACTTC. This translates into CAIRIRDDDEQYF.

This clonotype has only one observation. The chain combines TRBV2 with TRBJ2-3; D gene uncertain. The V end was cut by 6 bases, the J end by 2 bases, with 15 bases between. CDR3 length: 15 amino acids. The germline V gene encodes CDR1 SNHLY and CDR2 FYNNEI. CDR3 sequence reads: CASRSGRQITDTQYF. CDR3 in DNA: TGTGCCAGCAGGAGTGGTCGCCAGATCACAGATACGCAGTATTTT.

This clonotype appeared a few times. This chain links TRBV11-2 with TRBJ2-7, with 8 bases identical to TRBD1. The J call is in doubt because the DNA end fits TRBJ2-5 better. The CDR3 covers 15 residues. Germline CDR1 reads SGHAT; CDR2 reads FQNNGV. The CDR3 DNA follows: TGTGCCAGCAGCTTAGGCTCAGGGGGCTGGGAGACCCAGTACTTC. As protein: CASSLGSGGWETQYF.

This clonotype was seen a handful of times. The rearrangement joins TRBV3-1 to TRBJ2-7; 7 positions match TRBD1. Germline CDR1 and CDR2: LGHDT and YNNKEL (reference sequence). The ends lost 0 bases at V and 3 bases at J; junction bases unmatched: 11. The CDR3 extends over 17 amino acids. The CDR3 sequence is CASSQEVTGQLLYEQYF. The CDR3 region has the DNA TGTGCCAGCAGCCAAGAGGTAACGGGACAGCTACTCTACGAGCAGTACTTC.

The count of this clonotype is one. This rearrangement joins TRBV29-1 to TRBJ2-7; 9 nucleotides align to TRBD2. V was clipped by 1 base and J by 7 bases; unmatched bases: 8. The germline V gene encodes CDR1 SQVTM and CDR2 ANQGSEA. CDR3 length: 14 residues. For the CDR3, the DNA is TGCAGCGTTGAAGGCGGGAGGGGTTACAATGAGCAGTACTTC. Translation: CSVEGGRGYNEQYF.

This clonotype was observed a few times. The chain links TRBV3-1 to TRBJ2-1; D gene uncertain. The germline V and J ends were trimmed by 5 bases and 0 bases, with 11 bases remaining between them. CDR3 length: 15 residues. Germline CDR1 and CDR2: LGHDT and YNNKEL (reference sequence). CDR3 bases: TGTGCCAGCAGCACCCTATATTCCTCCTACAATGAGCAGTTCTTC. Its translation is CASSTLYSSYNEQFF.

The rearrangement links TRBV13 to TRBJ2-3; possible D gene TRBD1, 6 bases. V dropped 3 bases and J dropped 5 bases, with 15 bases sitting between them. The CDR3 spans 15 residues. CDR1 PRHDT and CDR2 FYEKMQ come from the germline V gene (reference sequence). The DNA of the CDR3 is TGTGCCAGCAGCTTTTATGGCAGGGGTGGAGATACGCAGTATTTT. As protein: CASSFYGRGGDTQYF.

V and J are TRBV30 and TRBJ2-3, with 11 nucleotides matching TRBD2. The CDR3 length is 16 residues. V lost 2 bases, J lost 6 bases, and 10 bases stayed unmatched. Looked up from germline, CDR1 is GTSNPN and CDR2 is SVGIG (reference sequence). The CDR3 here is CAWSTASGGTEDTQYF. In DNA, the CDR3 is TGTGCCTGGAGTACCGCTAGCGGGGGGACCGAGGATACGCAGTATTTT. The full variable domain, its missing parts supplied by reference TRBV30 and TRBJ2-3, is SQTIHQWPATLVQPVGSPLSLECTVEGTSNPNLYWYRQAAGRGLQLLFYSVGIGQISSEVPQNLSASRPQDRQFILSSKKLLLSDSGFYLCAWSTASGGTEDTQYFGPGTRLTVL.

This clonotype was seen only a few times. The chain uses TRBV28 and TRBJ2-1, with D maybe TRBD1 (7 bases). Germline V gives CDR1 MDHEN, CDR2 SYDVKM. This CDR3 comprises 14 residues. The V gene lost 4 bases and the J gene lost 7 bases, with 14 bases spanning the gap. The CDR3 DNA sequence: TGTGCCAGCAGTTCGGCGGGACAGCTTAATGAGCAGTTCTTC. Its translation: CASSSAGQLNEQFF.

The chain joins TRBV14 to TRBJ1-2, with D possibly being TRBD1 (5 bases). This CDR3 comprises 14 residues. Germline CDR1 is SGHDN and CDR2 is FVKESK. Trimming stripped 5 bases from V and 6 bases from J, with 16 bases between. CDR3 DNA: TGTGCCAGCAGCTCCGGGGGGACTTCCGATGGCTACACCTTC. It encodes CASSSGGTSDGYTF. Filled out from reference TRBV14 and TRBJ1-2, the complete variable domain reads EAGVTQFPSHSVIEKGQTVTLRCDPISGHDNLYWYRRVMGKEIKFLLHFVKESKQDESGMPNNRFLAERTGGTYSTLKVQPAELEDSGVYFCASSSGGTSDGYTFGSGTRLTVV.

The rearrangement uses TRBV18 and TRBJ2-5, with 8 bases fitting TRBD2. The CDR3 extends over 13 amino acids. The V segment lost 5 bases and the J segment 6 bases; nucleotides outside the gene matches: 5. Germline V CDR1 and CDR2: KGHSH, LQKENI. The CDR3 nucleotides are TGTGCCAGCTCAAGCGGGGGCCGGAAGACCCAGTACTTC. Residues: CASSSGGRKTQYF.

A few counts support this clonotype. The chain is built from TRBV5-6 and TRBJ2-3; no firm D call. The germline V gene encodes CDR1 SGHDT and CDR2 YYEEEE. The CDR3 runs 15 residues. Trimming left V 4 bases short and J 0 bases short, with 12 bases between. CDR3: CASSGWVVSTDTQYF. CDR3 DNA: TGTGCCAGCAGCGGTTGGGTAGTTAGCACAGATACGCAGTATTTT.

As to this clonotype: One junction end disagrees with the germline gene, perhaps due to a read error. The chain is built from TRBV20-1 and TRBJ1-1; D remains ambiguous. Germline CDR1 DFQATT, CDR2 SNEGSKA (reference sequence). The CDR3 totals 12 residues. CDR3 loop: CVVRTPNTEAFF. CDR3 bases: TGTGTGGTCAGGACCCCGAACACTGAAGCTTTCTTT.

The chain recombines TRBV9 with TRBJ2-7; D unresolved. The CDR3 is 14 residues long. CDR1 SGDLS and CDR2 YYNGEE come from the germline V gene. Trimming took 3 bases from V and 2 from J, leaving 12 bases between them. Written as DNA, the CDR3 is TGTGCCAGCAGCGCATCCCCCTCGACCTACGAGCAGTACTTC. Translating gives CASSASPSTYEQYF.

This clonotype came up many times. This rearrangement joins TRBV7-2 to TRBJ1-5, with D perhaps matching TRBD1 (5 bases). V was trimmed by 5 bases and J by 4 bases, leaving 9 bases between them. The CDR3 sequence is 13 residues long. Germline CDR1 and CDR2: SGHTA and FQGNSA. The CDR3 DNA is TGTGCCAGCAGCCTGGGACTAAATCAGCCCCAGCATTTT. It encodes CASSLGLNQPQHF. The entire variable domain, with the rest obtained from reference TRBV7-2 and TRBJ1-5, is as follows: GAGVSQSPSNKVTEKGKDVELRCDPISGHTALYWYRQSLGQGLEFLIYFQGNSAPDKSGLPSDRFSAERTGGSVSTLTIQRTQQEDSAVYLCASSLGLNQPQHFGDGTRLSIL.

The chain joins TRBV19 to TRBJ1-5; D ambiguous. Trimming cost V 3 bases and J 2 bases, with 11 bases left between them. CDR1 LNHDA and CDR2 SQIVND come from the germline V gene (reference sequence). The CDR3 runs to 15 residues. The CDR3 sequence: CASSIGTVGNQPQHF. In nucleotides, the CDR3 is TGTGCCAGTAGTATTGGTACAGTAGGCAATCAGCCCCAGCATTTT.

There are a few counts of this clonotype. The chain's CDR3 is CASSWDETQYF. The CDR3 DNA follows: TGTGCCAGCAGTTGGGACGAGACCCAGTACTTC. The chain is built from TRBV6-6 and TRBJ2-7; D possibly matches TRBD1 or TRBD2 (5 bases each). The DNA end is more similar to TRBJ2-5, so the J call may be wrong. Germline V gene sequence: CDR1 MNHNY, CDR2 SVGAGI (reference sequence). The CDR3 has 11 amino acids.

The rearrangement uses TRBV14 and TRBJ1-2, with D perhaps TRBD1 (6 bases). Germline CDR1 and CDR2: SGHDN and FVKESK. V lost 4 bases and J lost 1, with 13 bases in between. The CDR3 has 15 amino acids. CDR3 protein: CASSLAGTLNYGYTF. CDR3 nucleotides: TGTGCCAGCAGCCTCGCCGGGACACTTAACTATGGCTACACCTTC.